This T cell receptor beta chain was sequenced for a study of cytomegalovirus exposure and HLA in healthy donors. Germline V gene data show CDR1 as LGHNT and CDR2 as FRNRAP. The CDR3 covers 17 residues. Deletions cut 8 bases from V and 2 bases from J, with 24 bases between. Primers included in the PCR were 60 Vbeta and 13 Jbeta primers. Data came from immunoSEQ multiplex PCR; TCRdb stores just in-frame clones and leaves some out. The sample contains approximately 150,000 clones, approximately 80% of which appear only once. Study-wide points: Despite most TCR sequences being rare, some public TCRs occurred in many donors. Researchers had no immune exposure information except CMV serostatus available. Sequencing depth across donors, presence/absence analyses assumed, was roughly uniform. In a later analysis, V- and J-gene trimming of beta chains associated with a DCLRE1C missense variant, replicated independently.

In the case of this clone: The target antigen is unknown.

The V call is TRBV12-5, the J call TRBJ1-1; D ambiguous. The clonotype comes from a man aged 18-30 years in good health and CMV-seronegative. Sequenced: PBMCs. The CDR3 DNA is TGTGCTAGTCAAGCCAGTCCGGGTCTCCCCGACAACACTGAAGCTTTCTTT. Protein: CASQASPGLPDNTEAFF.